This T cell receptor (beta chain) was captured by sequencing in a study of T-cell reconstitution after alpha-beta-depleted transplantation in children. This clonotype was detected ten times or more. Its target is unknown. Unique molecular identifiers were used to barcode this TCRbeta library. TCRdb re-called the PCR reads through MiXCR, storing one row per CDR3 protein. This sample has roughly 100,000 distinct CDR3 sequences, with about 6% found just once. Trimming took off 7 bases at V and 3 bases at J, with 10 bases between the two ends. The CDR3 runs 13 residues. Study-wide results and caveats: When one year had passed after transplant, most T-cell counts and diversity came from newly produced T cells. From surviving recipient T cells and thymic progenitors came the high day-60 TCRbeta diversity observed in some patients. Expanded graft clones, several hundred of them, were reportedly the source of alpha-beta T cells about two months after transplant.

This chain links TRBV12-3 or TRBV12-4 with TRBJ2-1; D gene unclear. The sequencing used PBMCs, mostly from graft donor cells, collected 60 days after TCRalphabeta/CD19-depleted stem cell transplant. This receptor was obtained from a female patient younger than 10 who had a stem cell transplant for Fanconi anemia, so the T cells may come from the graft donor. The CDR3 spells CASTPRGYNEQFF. The CDR3 DNA follows: TGTGCCAGCACCCCTCGAGGCTACAATGAGCAGTTCTTC.